This T cell receptor beta chain was sequenced for a study of beta chain features in type 1 diabetes. This clone was counted a few times. Antigen specificity is unknown. The authors reverse transcribed all of the isolated RNA, so sequencing captured expressed TCRB transcripts. Libraries were prepared by immunoSEQ multiplex PCR; TCRdb keeps only in-frame clonotypes and omits some of them. The sample holds tens of thousands of clones, around 60% seen once. The CDR3 extends over 15 amino acids. Germline V gives CDR1 SNHLY, CDR2 FYNNEI. With 5 bases clipped from V and 5 bases from J, the junction kept 3 bases outside the gene matches. Post-sort purity exceeded 98% for all sorted populations. Findings and limits, study-wide: All four CD4+ subsets of Type 1 diabetes patients contained TCRB CDR3s that were moderately but significantly shorter.

The material sequenced was stem cell memory CD4+ T cells from blood. The rearrangement uses TRBV2 and TRBJ2-2; 12 nucleotides line up with TRBD2. The source is a woman aged 25 to 39 with type 1 diabetes. The CDR3 DNA follows: TGTGCCAGCAGTCCCACTAGCGGGGGGACCGGGGAGCTGTTTTTT. Translation: CASSPTSGGTGELFF.